Sequencing of this T cell receptor beta chain was carried out in a study of T cells in Graves' hyperthyroidism and ophthalmopathy. CDR1 and CDR2 (germline): SGHDN, FVKESK. CDR3 length equals 18 residues. V shed 4 bases and J 7 bases; nucleotides not matched to a gene: 12. The sample holds a few counts of this clonotype. Amplification targeted TCR beta CDR3 regions from RNA transcripts. The TCR CDR3 was amplified in a first-round RT-PCR using the HTBI primer set. TCRdb analysed the multiplex PCR reads with MiXCR anew, one entry per CDR3 protein. The sample lists 250,000 to 300,000 distinct CDR3 sequences; less than 15% were seen once.

The sequence came from a woman aged 30 to 39 with Graves' hyperthyroidism that later progressed to Graves' ophthalmopathy. The sequencing input was blood. The gene calls are TRBV14 and TRBJ2-1, with 14 bases that match TRBD2. In DNA, the CDR3 is TGTGCCAGCAGCCCCTGGAGGGGACTAGCGGGAGACATGAATGAGCAGTTCTTC. Residues: CASSPWRGLAGDMNEQFF.